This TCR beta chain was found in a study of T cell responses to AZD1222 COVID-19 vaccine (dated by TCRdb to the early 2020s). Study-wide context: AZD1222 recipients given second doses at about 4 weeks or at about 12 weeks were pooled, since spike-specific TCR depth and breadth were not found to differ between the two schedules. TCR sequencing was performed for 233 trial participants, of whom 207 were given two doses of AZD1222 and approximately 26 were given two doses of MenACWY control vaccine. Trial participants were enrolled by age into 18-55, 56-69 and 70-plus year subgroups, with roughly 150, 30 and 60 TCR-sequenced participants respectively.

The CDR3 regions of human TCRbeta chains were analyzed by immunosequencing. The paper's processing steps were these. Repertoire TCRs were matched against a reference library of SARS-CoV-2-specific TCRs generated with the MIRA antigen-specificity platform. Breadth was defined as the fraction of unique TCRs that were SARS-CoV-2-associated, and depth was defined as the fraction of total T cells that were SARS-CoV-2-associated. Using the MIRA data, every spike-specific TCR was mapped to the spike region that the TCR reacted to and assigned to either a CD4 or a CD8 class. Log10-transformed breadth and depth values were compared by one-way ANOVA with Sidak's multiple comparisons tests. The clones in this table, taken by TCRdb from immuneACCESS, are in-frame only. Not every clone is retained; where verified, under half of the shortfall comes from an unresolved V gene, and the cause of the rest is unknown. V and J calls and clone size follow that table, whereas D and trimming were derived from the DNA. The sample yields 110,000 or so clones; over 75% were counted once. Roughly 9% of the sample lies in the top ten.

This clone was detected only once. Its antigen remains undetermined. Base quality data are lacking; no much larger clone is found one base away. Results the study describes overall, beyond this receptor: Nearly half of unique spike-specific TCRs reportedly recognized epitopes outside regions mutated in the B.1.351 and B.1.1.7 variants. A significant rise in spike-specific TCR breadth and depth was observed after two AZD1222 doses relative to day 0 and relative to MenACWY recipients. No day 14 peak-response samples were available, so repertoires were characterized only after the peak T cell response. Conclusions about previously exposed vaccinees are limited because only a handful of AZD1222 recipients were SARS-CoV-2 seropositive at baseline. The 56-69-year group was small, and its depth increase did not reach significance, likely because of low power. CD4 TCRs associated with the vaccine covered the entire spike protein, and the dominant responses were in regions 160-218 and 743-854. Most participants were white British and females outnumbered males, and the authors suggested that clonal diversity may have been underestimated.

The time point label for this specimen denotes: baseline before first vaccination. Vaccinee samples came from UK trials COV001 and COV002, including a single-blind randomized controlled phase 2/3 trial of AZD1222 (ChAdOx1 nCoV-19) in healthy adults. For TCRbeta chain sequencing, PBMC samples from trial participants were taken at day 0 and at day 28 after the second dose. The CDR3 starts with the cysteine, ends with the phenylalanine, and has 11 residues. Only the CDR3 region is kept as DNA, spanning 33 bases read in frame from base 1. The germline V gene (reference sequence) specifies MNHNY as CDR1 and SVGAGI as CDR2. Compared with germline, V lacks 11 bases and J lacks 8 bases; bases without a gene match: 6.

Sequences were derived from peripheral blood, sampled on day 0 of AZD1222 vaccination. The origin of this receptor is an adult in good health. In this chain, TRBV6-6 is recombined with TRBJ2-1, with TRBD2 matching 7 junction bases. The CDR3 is CAGRAGDEQFF. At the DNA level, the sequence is TGTGCCGGGAGGGCGGGCGATGAGCAGTTCTTC.